The next 24 T cell receptor beta chains were all read from a single sample in a study of CD8+ T cells in alopecia areata. Reverse transcription of extracted RNA yielded cDNA, which provided the sequencing template. The assay was immunoSEQ multiplex PCR, and TCRdb's table has in-frame clones only and misses some. The table lists about 200,000 clones, more than 55% of them singletons. The sequencing input was CD8+ T cells sorted from blood. These receptors were obtained from a human donor in good health.

The chain carries TRBV5-4 and TRBJ2-3, with TRBD2 matching over 8 bases. CDR1 and CDR2 from the germline V gene are SGHNT and YYREEE (reference sequence). After removal of 2 bases from V and 4 bases from J, the junction contained 3 bases not matched to a gene. The CDR3 is 14 amino acids. The CDR3 DNA reads TGTGCCAGCAGCTTCATCGGGGGGGCAGATACGCAGTATTTT. It encodes CASSFIGGADTQYF.

CDR3 region: CASSEAPYEAFF. For the CDR3, the DNA is TGTGCCAGCAGTGAAGCTCCGTATGAAGCTTTCTTT. The V gene is TRBV2, the J gene TRBJ1-1; D gene uncertain. The V and J ends lost 0 bases and 7 bases respectively, with 6 bases between them. The CDR3 length is 12 residues. Germline lookup yields CDR1 SNHLY and CDR2 FYNNEI.

This clone was observed a few times. V and J are TRBV13 and TRBJ2-5, with D maybe TRBD2 (6 bases). The CDR3 is made up of 14 amino acids. V was shortened by 4 bases and J by 2 bases, with 11 bases between the two germline ends. The germline V gene encodes CDR1 PRHDT and CDR2 FYEKMQ (reference sequence). CDR3 bases: TGTGCCAGCAGCTACCGGGGGAGACAAGAGACCCAGTACTTC. Protein: CASSYRGRQETQYF. The variable domain in full, completed from reference TRBV13 and TRBJ2-5, reads AAGVIQSPRHLIKEKRETATLKCYPIPRHDTVYWYQQGPGQDPQFLISFYEKMQSDKGSIPDRFSAQQFSDYHSELNMSSLELGDSALYFCASSYRGRQETQYFGPGTRLLVL.

This chain joins TRBV4-2 and TRBJ2-2; 16 nucleotides line up with TRBD2. The V segment lost 3 bases and the J segment 4 bases; nucleotides outside the gene matches: 14. Germline loops: CDR1 LGHNA, CDR2 YNFKEQ. The CDR3 spans 21 residues. CDR3 DNA: TGTGCCAGCAGCCATCCCTACGCCGGGACTAGCGGGGGGGCAGGCACCGGGGAGCTGTTTTTT. Its translation: CASSHPYAGTSGGAGTGELFF.

This rearrangement joins TRBV25-1 to TRBJ2-7; D gene uncertain. Germline lookup yields CDR1 MGHDK and CDR2 SYGVNS. Trimming pared 3 bases from V and 0 bases from J, leaving 6 bases between. The CDR3 extends over 13 amino acids. The CDR3 reads CASSDDTSYEQYF. CDR3 DNA: TGTGCCAGCAGTGACGACACCTCCTACGAGCAGTACTTC.

Notes on this clone: Other DNA variants within this sample encode the same CDR3. The V gene is TRBV27, the J gene TRBJ2-7; 9 bases are shared with TRBD2. V gave up 2 bases and J gave up 4 bases; unmatched junction bases: 0. CDR1 is MNHEY, CDR2 SMNVEV, per germline (reference sequence). CDR3 length equals 13 residues. This CDR3 reads CASSLGLAYEQYF. CDR3 sequence (DNA): TGTGCCAGCAGTTTAGGACTAGCGTACGAGCAGTACTTC.

This clone was found once. Other DNA sequences of this sample code for an identical CDR3. This chain uses TRBV9 with TRBJ2-5; possibly TRBD1 or TRBD2 for D (5 bases each). V lost 5 bases to trimming and J lost 4 bases, with 6 bases between them. The germline CDR1 and CDR2 sequences are SGDLS and YYNGEE. This CDR3 spans 11 amino acids. CDR3 coding DNA: TGTGCCAGCAGTGGGGGAGAGACCCAGTACTTC. This codes for CASSGGETQYF.

The rearrangement links TRBV7-6 to TRBJ1-6; no reliable D call. The CDR3 length is 13 residues. Trimming took 1 base from V and 10 from J, leaving 8 bases between them. Per the germline V gene, CDR1 is SGHVS and CDR2 is FNYEAQ. The CDR3 is CASSLDGVSPLHF. CDR3 in DNA: TGTGCCAGCAGCTTAGATGGCGTCTCACCCCTCCACTTT.

V is TRBV27 and J is TRBJ2-1; 8 bases line up with TRBD2. The CDR3 contains 15 residues. Germline loops: CDR1 MNHEY, CDR2 SMNVEV (reference sequence). V gave up 3 bases and J gave up 7 bases; unmatched junction bases: 8. CDR3 sequence reads: CASSLIGGARNEQFF. CDR3 nucleotide sequence: TGTGCCAGCAGTTTGATCGGGGGGGCAAGAAATGAGCAGTTCTTC.

This chain joins TRBV29-1 and TRBJ2-7, with 7 nucleotides matching TRBD1. The CDR3 covers 15 residues. V was clipped by 3 bases and J by 0 bases; unmatched bases: 8. In germline, CDR1 is SQVTM, CDR2 ANQGSEA. The CDR3 region is CSVEGQTESSYEQYF. The CDR3 DNA sequence: TGCAGCGTTGAGGGACAGACGGAGAGCTCCTACGAGCAGTACTTC.

This rearrangement joins TRBV2 to TRBJ2-3, with D unresolved. This CDR3 has 15 residues. Trimming took off 1 base at V and 0 bases at J, with 8 bases between the two ends. Germline CDR1 reads SNHLY; CDR2 reads FYNNEI. Here the CDR3 DNA reads TGTGCCAGCAGTGAAGGGGTGGGGAGCACAGATACGCAGTATTTT. Residues: CASSEGVGSTDTQYF.

This clone has just one count. The chain employs TRBV27 and TRBJ1-5; D might be TRBD1 (5 bases). This CDR3 has 14 amino acids. V lost 1 base and J lost 6, with 10 bases in between. Germline V gene data show CDR1 as MNHEY and CDR2 as SMNVEV (reference sequence). DNA of the CDR3: TGTGCCAGCAGTTTATTGGCAGGGCTTCAGCCCCAGCATTTT. Amino acids: CASSLLAGLQPQHF.

This chain connects TRBV27 to TRBJ1-2; TRBD1 matches at 7 bases. The CDR3 runs 13 residues. Germline assignment: CDR1 MNHEY and CDR2 SMNVEV (reference sequence). Germline trimming cut 3 bases from V and 7 bases from J; bases unmatched to any gene: 5. This CDR3 is CASSLNRGGGYTF. The CDR3 bases are TGTGCCAGCAGTTTGAACAGGGGAGGTGGCTACACCTTC.

The chain has TRBV5-6 and TRBJ2-7, with a weak D call TRBD1 (6 bases). The CDR3 contains 14 residues. In germline, CDR1 is SGHDT, CDR2 YYEEEE. V shed 4 bases and J shed 4 bases, with 15 bases lying between them. The CDR3 is CASSPGQGSYEQYF. In nucleotides, the CDR3 is TGTGCCAGCAGCCCGGGACAAGGGTCGTACGAGCAGTACTTC. Looking up the rest from reference TRBV5-6 and TRBJ2-7 gives the full variable domain: DAGVTQSPTHLIKTRGQQVTLRCSPKSGHDTVSWYQQALGQGPQFIFQYYEEEERQRGNFPDRFSGHQFPNYSSELNVNALLLGDSALYLCASSPGQGSYEQYFGPGTRLTVT.

The chain couples TRBV5-1 to TRBJ2-7; 9 bases fit TRBD1. The CDR3 sequence is 15 residues long. The germline V gene encodes CDR1 SGHRS and CDR2 YFSETQ. With 4 bases clipped from V and 5 bases from J, the junction kept 10 bases outside the gene matches. The CDR3 reads CASSPYRDRDHEQYF. The CDR3 bases are TGCGCCAGCAGCCCGTACCGGGACAGGGACCACGAGCAGTACTTC.

The chain couples TRBV30 to TRBJ2-7, with D possibly being TRBD1 (7 bases). CDR3 length: 12 amino acids. V lost 5 bases and J 13 bases, leaving 21 bases between the germline ends. From germline, CDR1 is GTSNPN and CDR2 SVGIG (reference sequence). The chain's CDR3 is CAWSGGPMGEYF. The CDR3 DNA reads as TGTGCCTGGTCAGGGGGGCCAATGGGGGAATACTTC.

The J gene is TRBJ2-1, the V gene TRBV29-1, with 7 positions matching TRBD1. The CDR3 covers 11 residues. With 6 bases clipped from V and 10 bases from J, the junction kept 6 bases outside the gene matches. Germline CDR1 is SQVTM and CDR2 is ANQGSEA. The CDR3 loop is CSVHRGMEQFF. For the CDR3, the DNA is TGCAGCGTACACAGGGGAATGGAGCAGTTCTTC.

This clone has a handful of counts. The chain joins TRBV29-1 to TRBJ2-3; D is perhaps TRBD2 (5 bases). CDR3 size: 12 residues. V was pared by 3 bases and J by 5 bases, with 9 bases between. CDR1 and CDR2 (germline): SQVTM, ANQGSEA. The CDR3 region is CSVDPREDTQYF. The CDR3 DNA follows: TGCAGCGTTGACCCTCGGGAAGATACGCAGTATTTT.

This clone appeared a few times. Distinct nucleotide sequences in the sample also encode this CDR3. The CDR3: CSVTGNTGELFF. The CDR3 nucleotides are TGCAGCGTTACTGGTAACACCGGGGAGCTGTTTTTT. The chain carries TRBV29-1 and TRBJ2-2, with D unclear. This CDR3 has 12 amino acids. Between the trimmed V and J ends, which lost 5 bases and 2 bases, there was a span of 6 bases. The germline V gene has CDR1 SQVTM and CDR2 ANQGSEA.

In this sample, this clone turned up a few times. The V call is TRBV5-8, the J call TRBJ2-3, with D hard to call. CDR1 SGHTS and CDR2 YDEGEE come from the germline V gene. The germline V and J ends were trimmed by 4 bases and 3 bases, with 18 bases remaining between them. The CDR3 is 16 residues long. In DNA, the CDR3 is TGTGCCAGCAGCATAGAAGGACCGATGATGACAGATACGCAGTATTTT. Its translation: CASSIEGPMMTDTQYF.

This clone was detected only once. The gene calls are TRBV6-6 and TRBJ1-5; TRBD1 matches 8 bases. The germline V gene has CDR1 MNHNY and CDR2 SVGAGI (reference sequence). The V gene end was trimmed by 10 bases and the J gene end by 7 bases; junction bases not matched to a gene: 15. The CDR3 is 15 amino acids. Here the CDR3 reads CATLADRDKGQPQHF. The CDR3, as DNA: TGTGCCACCCTAGCGGACAGGGACAAAGGACAGCCCCAGCATTTT.

As to this clone: Germline is not matched at one junction end, which may reflect a read error. This sequence joins TRBV19 and TRBJ1-6, with a weak D call TRBD1 (6 bases). The CDR3 runs 11 residues. The germline gives CDR1 LNHDA, CDR2 SQIVND (reference sequence). In nucleotides, the CDR3 is TGTGCCAGTAGTGGGACCAGGGGAATGAACTTT. Translating it yields CASSGTRGMNF.

V usage is TRBV13 and J usage is TRBJ2-3, with 11 bases aligning to TRBD2. Germline trimming cut 5 bases from V and 5 bases from J; bases unmatched to any gene: 6. The V gene's germline CDR1 is PRHDT and CDR2 FYEKMQ (reference sequence). The CDR3 is made up of 15 amino acids. The CDR3 protein is CASSRLAGGGDTQYF. The CDR3 DNA follows: TGTGCCAGCAGCCGCCTAGCGGGGGGAGGAGATACGCAGTATTTT.

This clone has more than one count but fewer than ten. The rearrangement joins TRBV5-6 to TRBJ1-2; D gene ambiguous. The V end lost 8 bases, the J end lost 9 bases, and 11 bases lay between the germline ends. CDR1 is SGHDT, CDR2 YYEEEE, per germline. CDR3 length: 10 amino acids. The CDR3 nucleotides are TGTGCCAGGCGCCCCCGGTGCTACACCTTC. Translation gives CARRPRCYTF.